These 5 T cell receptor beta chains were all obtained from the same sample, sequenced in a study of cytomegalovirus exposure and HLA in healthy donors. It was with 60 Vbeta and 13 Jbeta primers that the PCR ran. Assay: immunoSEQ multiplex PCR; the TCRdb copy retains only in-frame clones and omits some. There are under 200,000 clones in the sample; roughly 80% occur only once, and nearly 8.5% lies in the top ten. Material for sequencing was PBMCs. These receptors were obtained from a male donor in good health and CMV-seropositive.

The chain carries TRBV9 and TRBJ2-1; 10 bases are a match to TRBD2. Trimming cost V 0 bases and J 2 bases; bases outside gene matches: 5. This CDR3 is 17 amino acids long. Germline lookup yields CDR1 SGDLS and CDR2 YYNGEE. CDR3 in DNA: TGTGCCAGCAGCGTAGAATTAACTAGCGGGACCTACAATGAGCAGTTCTTC. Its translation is CASSVELTSGTYNEQFF.

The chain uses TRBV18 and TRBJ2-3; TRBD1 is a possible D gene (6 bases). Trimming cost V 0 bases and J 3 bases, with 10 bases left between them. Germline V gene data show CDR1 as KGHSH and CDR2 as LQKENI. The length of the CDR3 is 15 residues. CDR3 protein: CASSPPGTTTDTQYF. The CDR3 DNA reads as TGTGCCAGCTCACCACCAGGGACAACGACAGATACGCAGTATTTT.

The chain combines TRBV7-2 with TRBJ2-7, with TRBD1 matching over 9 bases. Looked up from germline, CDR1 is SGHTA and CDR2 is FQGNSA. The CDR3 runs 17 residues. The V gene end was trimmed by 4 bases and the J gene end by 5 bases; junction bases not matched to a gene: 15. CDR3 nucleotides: TGTGCCAGCAGCTGGAGGGACCCGGGACAGGGCGACGACGAGCAGTACTTC. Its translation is CASSWRDPGQGDDEQYF.

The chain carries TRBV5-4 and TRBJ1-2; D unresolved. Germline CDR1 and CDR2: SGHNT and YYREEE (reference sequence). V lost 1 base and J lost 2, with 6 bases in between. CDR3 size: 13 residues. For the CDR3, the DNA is TGTGCCAGCAGCTTGACAGACAACTATGGCTACACCTTC. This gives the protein CASSLTDNYGYTF.

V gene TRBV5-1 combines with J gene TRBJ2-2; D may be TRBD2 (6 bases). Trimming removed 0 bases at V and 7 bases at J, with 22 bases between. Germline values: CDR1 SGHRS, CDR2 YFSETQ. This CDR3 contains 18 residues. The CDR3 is CASSLGGGAVSWIGELFF. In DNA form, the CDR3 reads TGCGCCAGCAGCTTGGGAGGAGGGGCAGTTTCTTGGATCGGGGAGCTGTTTTTT.